The 7 T cell receptor beta chains below all came from one sample that was sequenced in a study of T cells in Graves' hyperthyroidism and ophthalmopathy. Amplification of TCR beta CDR3 regions used RNA as the template. TCR CDR3 regions were first amplified by RT-PCR with HTBI primers. TCRdb reprocessed the multiplex PCR reads via MiXCR and lists one record per CDR3 protein. The sample holds roughly 510,000 distinct CDR3 sequences, around 20% seen once. Sequencing was done on a sample of blood. The origin of the receptors is a man aged 18 to 29 with Graves' hyperthyroidism.

The table lists this clonotype with a few counts. The chain combines TRBV5-1 with TRBJ2-7; the match to TRBD1 covers 8 bases. Germline assignment: CDR1 SGHRS and CDR2 YFSETQ. Trimming removed 3 bases from V and 3 bases from J; junction bases left unmatched: 8. The CDR3 covers 15 residues. The CDR3 bases are TGCGCCAGCAGCTCGGACGGACAGGGAAGCTACGAGCAGTACTTC. Residues: CASSSDGQGSYEQYF. The full variable domain, its missing parts supplied by reference TRBV5-1 and TRBJ2-7, is KAGVTQTPRYLIKTRGQQVTLSCSPISGHRSVSWYQQTPGQGLQFLFEYFSETQRNKGNFPGRFSGRQFSNSRSEMNVSTLELGDSALYLCASSSDGQGSYEQYFGPGTRLTVT.

This clonotype was counted at least ten times. A much larger clonotype is one base distant, so this may be a read error. The chain combines TRBV2 with TRBJ2-5; no clear D gene. CDR1 and CDR2 from the germline V gene are SNHLY and FYNNEI. Trimming pared 8 bases from V and 4 bases from J, leaving 8 bases between. This CDR3 comprises 11 residues. The CDR3 here is CASRVSETQYF. The DNA of the CDR3 is TGTGCCAGCCGGGTTTCAGAGACCCAGTACTTC.

This clonotype appeared many times. The rearrangement uses TRBV29-1 and TRBJ1-2; D is perhaps TRBD1 (5 bases). Germline V gives CDR1 SQVTM, CDR2 ANQGSEA. Trimming took 8 bases from V and 5 from J, leaving 18 bases between them. The length of the CDR3 is 13 residues. The chain's CDR3 is CSTEGHASYGYTF. In DNA form, the CDR3 reads TGCAGCACGGAAGGACACGCTTCTTATGGCTACACCTTC. The whole variable domain, filled in from reference TRBV29-1 and TRBJ1-2, reads SAVISQKPSRDICQRGTSLTIQCQVDSQVTMMFWYRQQPGQSLTLIATANQGSEATYESGFVIDKFPISRPNLTFSTLTVSNMSPEDSSIYLCSTEGHASYGYTFGSGTRLTVV.

This clonotype was recorded many times. The chain joins TRBV12-3 or TRBV12-4 to TRBJ2-7; D gene uncertain. CDR3 length: 15 amino acids. Trimming shortened V by 5 bases and J by 4 bases, and 18 bases separated the two germline ends. The CDR3 here is CASSPLSKGSYEQYF. The CDR3 DNA reads as TGTGCCAGCAGTCCCCTCAGCAAGGGTTCGTACGAGCAGTACTTC.

This clonotype was seen many times. The genes are TRBV3-1 and TRBJ1-1; D unclear. The CDR3 extends over 12 amino acids. In germline, CDR1 is LGHDT, CDR2 YNNKEL (reference sequence). V shed 5 bases and J shed 11 bases, with 15 bases lying between them. CDR3 sequence: CASSTVGERAFF. CDR3 DNA: TGTGCCAGCAGCACAGTCGGGGAAAGGGCTTTCTTT.

As concerns this clonotype: A much larger clonotype is one base distant, so this may be a read error. This chain joins TRBV6-1 and TRBJ1-1, with D maybe TRBD1 (5 bases). Germline assignment: CDR1 MNHNS and CDR2 SASEGT. Trimming pared 5 bases from V and 0 bases from J, leaving 10 bases between. This CDR3 spans 14 amino acids. DNA of the CDR3: TGTGCCAGCAGTCAGAGGACACTGAACACTGAAGCTTTCTTT. Protein: CASSQRTLNTEAFF.

J is TRBJ1-1 and V is TRBV5-1; D perhaps matches TRBD1 (6 bases). Trimming took off 3 bases at V and 4 bases at J, with 16 bases between the two ends. Germline assignment: CDR1 SGHRS and CDR2 YFSETQ. The CDR3 has 15 residues. CDR3: CASSYAPGAGTEAFF. The CDR3 nucleotides read TGCGCCAGCAGCTATGCCCCAGGGGCCGGCACTGAAGCTTTCTTT.